One and the same sample provided the 9 T cell receptor beta chains below, sequenced in a study of CD8 T cells in ankylosing spondylitis. TCRdb independently ran MiXCR on the 5' RACE reads; one entry per CDR3 protein. The top ten clones hold around 15% of a sample with roughly 38,000 distinct CDR3 sequences, 9% to 12% of them seen once. The sample taken for sequencing was blood, either unsorted or a sorted T cell fraction (not recorded which). These receptors came from a male donor with ankylosing spondylitis or in good health (not recorded which).

In this sample, this clonotype turned up many times. This chain links TRBV27 with TRBJ2-4, with 8 positions matching TRBD2. This CDR3 contains 15 residues. Germline CDR1 MNHEY, CDR2 SMNVEV (reference sequence). The V and J ends lost 3 bases and 8 bases, in that order; junction bases with no gene match: 9. The CDR3 DNA follows: TGTGCCAGCAGTTTGGGCGGGAGGAGGAGGGACATTCAGTACTTC. Translation: CASSLGGRRRDIQYF.

At least ten counts were recorded for this clonotype. This chain connects TRBV5-1 to TRBJ2-7; weak D call: TRBD2 (5 bases). The V gene lost 4 bases and the J gene lost 3 bases, with 14 bases spanning the gap. This CDR3 region has 14 residues. The germline gives CDR1 SGHRS, CDR2 YFSETQ. CDR3 sequence reads: CASSPGGAGYEQYF. The CDR3 DNA follows: TGCGCCAGCAGCCCCGGTGGTGCGGGCTACGAGCAGTACTTC.

The chain joins TRBV20-1 to TRBJ1-1, with TRBD1 matching over 7 bases. The CDR3 is 13 amino acids. CDR1 is DFQATT, CDR2 SNEGSKA, per germline (reference sequence). Trimming took 2 bases from V and 6 from J; bases not matched to a gene: 6. CDR3 sequence (DNA): TGCAGTGCTAGACGGCAGGGGGGCGCTGAAGCTTTCTTT. This gives the protein CSARRQGGAEAFF.

This chain joins TRBV2 and TRBJ2-7, with D perhaps matching TRBD2 (7 bases). Germline-derived CDR1 and CDR2 are SNHLY and FYNNEI. The ends were cut back, 1 base at V and 4 bases at J, with 14 bases in the middle. This CDR3 region has 15 residues. The CDR3 loop is CASSEGGGHLYEQYF. As DNA, the CDR3 is TGTGCCAGCAGTGAAGGGGGGGGCCATCTTTACGAGCAGTACTTC.

The sample holds many counts of this clonotype. In DNA form, the CDR3 reads TGTGCCAGCTCGGGCGAGCGCCTAGGCATTCAGTACTTC. Protein product: CASSGERLGIQYF. The chain is built from TRBV7-2 and TRBJ2-4; D not certain. CDR3 length: 13 amino acids. V dropped 8 bases and J dropped 9 bases, with 17 bases sitting between them. The germline CDR1 and CDR2 sequences are SGHTA and FQGNSA.

There are many counts of this clonotype. The rearrangement uses TRBV18 and TRBJ2-2, with TRBD2 as a possible D gene (5 bases). The CDR3 sequence is 16 residues long. Germline assignment: CDR1 KGHSH and CDR2 LQKENI. V dropped 1 base and J dropped 2 bases, with 11 bases sitting between them. DNA of the CDR3: TGTGCCAGCTCACCACAGTCTAGCAGTAACACCGGGGAGCTGTTTTTT. Protein product: CASSPQSSSNTGELFF.

The sample holds many counts of this clonotype. The chain is built from TRBV12-3 or TRBV12-4 and TRBJ2-6; D is unresolved. V was pared by 1 base and J by 1 base, with 14 bases between. The CDR3 covers 18 residues. CDR3: CASSLGWVFSSGANVLTF. CDR3 coding DNA: TGTGCCAGCAGTTTAGGATGGGTTTTTAGTTCTGGGGCCAACGTCCTGACTTTC.

There are many counts of this clonotype. The chain carries TRBV12-3 or TRBV12-4 and TRBJ2-3, with 8 bases lining up with TRBD2. Trimming cost V 6 bases and J 2 bases; bases outside gene matches: 10. This CDR3 has 16 residues. CDR3: CASSYREGRVTDTQYF. CDR3 coding DNA: TGTGCCAGCAGCTATCGGGAGGGCCGTGTCACAGATACGCAGTATTTT.

This clonotype was seen at least ten times. The chain recombines TRBV7-2 with TRBJ1-1; TRBD1 might be the D (6 bases). CDR1 SGHTA and CDR2 FQGNSA come from the germline V gene. V gave up 2 bases and J gave up 4 bases, with 11 bases separating them. CDR3 length: 14 residues. CDR3 sequence (DNA): TGTGCCAGCAGCTTAAGAAGGGGGGCCACTGAAGCTTTCTTT. Its translation: CASSLRRGATEAFF.